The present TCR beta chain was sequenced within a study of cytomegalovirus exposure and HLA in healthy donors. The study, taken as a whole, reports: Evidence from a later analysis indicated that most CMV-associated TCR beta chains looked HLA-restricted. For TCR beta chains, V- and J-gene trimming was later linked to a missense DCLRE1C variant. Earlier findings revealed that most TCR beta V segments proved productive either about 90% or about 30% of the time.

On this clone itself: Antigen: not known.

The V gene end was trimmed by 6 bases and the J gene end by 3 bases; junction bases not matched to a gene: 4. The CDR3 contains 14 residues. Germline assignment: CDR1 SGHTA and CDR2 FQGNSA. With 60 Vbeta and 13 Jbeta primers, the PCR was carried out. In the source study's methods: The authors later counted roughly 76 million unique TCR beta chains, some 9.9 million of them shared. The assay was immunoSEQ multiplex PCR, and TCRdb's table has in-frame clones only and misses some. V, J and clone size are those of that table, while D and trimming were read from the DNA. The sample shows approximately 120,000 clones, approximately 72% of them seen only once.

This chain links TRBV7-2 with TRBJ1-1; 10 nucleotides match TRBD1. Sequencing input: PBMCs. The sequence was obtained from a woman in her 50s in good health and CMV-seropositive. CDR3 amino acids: CASSRGQGYTEAFF. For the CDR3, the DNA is TGTGCCAGCAGTCGGGGACAGGGGTACACTGAAGCTTTCTTT. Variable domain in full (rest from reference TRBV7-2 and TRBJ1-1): GAGVSQSPSNKVTEKGKDVELRCDPISGHTALYWYRQSLGQGLEFLIYFQGNSAPDKSGLPSDRFSAERTGGSVSTLTIQRTQQEDSAVYLCASSRGQGYTEAFFGQGTRLTVV.